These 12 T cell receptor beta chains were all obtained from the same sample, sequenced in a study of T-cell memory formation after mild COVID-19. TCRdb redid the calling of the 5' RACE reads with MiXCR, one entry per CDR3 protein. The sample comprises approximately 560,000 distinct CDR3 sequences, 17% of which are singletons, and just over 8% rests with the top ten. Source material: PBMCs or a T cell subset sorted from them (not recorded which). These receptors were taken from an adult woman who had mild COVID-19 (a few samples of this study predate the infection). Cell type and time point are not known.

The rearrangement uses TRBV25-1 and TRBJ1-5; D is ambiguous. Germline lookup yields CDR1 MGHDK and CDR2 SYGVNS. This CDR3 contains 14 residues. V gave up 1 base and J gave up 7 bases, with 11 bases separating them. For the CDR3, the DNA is TGTGCCAGCAGTGAATCGGCGGGAGGCCAGCCCCAGCATTTT. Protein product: CASSESAGGQPQHF.

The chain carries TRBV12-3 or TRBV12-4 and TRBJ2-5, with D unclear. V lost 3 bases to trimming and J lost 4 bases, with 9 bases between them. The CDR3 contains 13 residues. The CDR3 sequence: CASSFRPGETQYF. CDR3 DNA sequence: TGTGCCAGCAGTTTTCGTCCGGGAGAGACCCAGTACTTC.

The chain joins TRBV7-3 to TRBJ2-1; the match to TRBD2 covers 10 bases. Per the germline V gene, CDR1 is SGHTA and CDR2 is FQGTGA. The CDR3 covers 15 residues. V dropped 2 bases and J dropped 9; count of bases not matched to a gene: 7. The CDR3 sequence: CASSLLAGAVGEQFF. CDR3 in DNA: TGTGCCAGCAGCTTACTAGCGGGAGCAGTAGGTGAGCAGTTCTTC. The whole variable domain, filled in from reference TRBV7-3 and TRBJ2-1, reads GAGVSQTPSNKVTEKGKYVELRCDPISGHTALYWYRQSLGQGPEFLIYFQGTGAADDSGLPNDRFFAVRPEGSVSTLKIQRTERGDSAVYLCASSLLAGAVGEQFFGPGTRLTVL.

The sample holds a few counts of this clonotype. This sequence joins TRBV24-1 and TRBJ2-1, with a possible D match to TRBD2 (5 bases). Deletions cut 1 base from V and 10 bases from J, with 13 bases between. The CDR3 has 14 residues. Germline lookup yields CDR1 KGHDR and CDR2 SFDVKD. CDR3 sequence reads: CATSDLDTPGEQFF. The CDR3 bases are TGTGCCACCAGTGATTTAGACACCCCGGGGGAGCAGTTCTTC.

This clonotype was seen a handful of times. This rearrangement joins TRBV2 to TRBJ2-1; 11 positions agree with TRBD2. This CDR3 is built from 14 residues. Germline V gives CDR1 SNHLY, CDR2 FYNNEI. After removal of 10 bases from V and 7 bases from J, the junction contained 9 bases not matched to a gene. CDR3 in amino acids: CATTTLAGANEQFF. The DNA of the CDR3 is TGTGCCACCACGACACTAGCGGGGGCGAATGAGCAGTTCTTC. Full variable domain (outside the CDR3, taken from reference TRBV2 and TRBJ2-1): EPEVTQTPSHQVTQMGQEVILRCVPISNHLYFYWYRQILGQKVEFLVSFYNNEISEKSEIFDDQFSVERPDGSNFTLKIRSTKLEDSAMYFCATTTLAGANEQFFGPGTRLTVL.

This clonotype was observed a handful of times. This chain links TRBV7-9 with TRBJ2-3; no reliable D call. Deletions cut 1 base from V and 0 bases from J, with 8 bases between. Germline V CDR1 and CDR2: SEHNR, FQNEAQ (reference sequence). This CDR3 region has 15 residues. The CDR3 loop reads CASSLEARSTDTQYF. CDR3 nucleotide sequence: TGTGCCAGCAGCTTAGAGGCCCGTAGCACAGATACGCAGTATTTT.

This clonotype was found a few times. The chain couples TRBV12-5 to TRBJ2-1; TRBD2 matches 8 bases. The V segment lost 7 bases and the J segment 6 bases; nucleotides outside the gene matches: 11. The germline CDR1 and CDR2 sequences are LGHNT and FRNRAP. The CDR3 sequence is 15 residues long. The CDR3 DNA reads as TGTGCTAGTGAGGCCCGCGGGGGGTTAGGCAATGAGCAGTTCTTC. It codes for CASEARGGLGNEQFF.

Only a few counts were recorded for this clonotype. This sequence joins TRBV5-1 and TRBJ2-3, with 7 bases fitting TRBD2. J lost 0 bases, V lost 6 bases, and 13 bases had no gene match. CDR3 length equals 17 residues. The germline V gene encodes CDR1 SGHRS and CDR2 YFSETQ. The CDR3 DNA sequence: TGCGCCAGCATGGTGGGGCTAGCGGAGTGGAGCACAGATACGCAGTATTTT. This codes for CASMVGLAEWSTDTQYF.

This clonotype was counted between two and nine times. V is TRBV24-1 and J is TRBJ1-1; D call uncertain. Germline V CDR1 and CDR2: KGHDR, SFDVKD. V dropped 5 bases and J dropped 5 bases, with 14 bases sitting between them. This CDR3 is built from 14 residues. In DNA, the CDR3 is TGTGCCACCAGTGGCGGTCCAACGGGGACTGAAGCTTTCTTT. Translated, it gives CATSGGPTGTEAFF.

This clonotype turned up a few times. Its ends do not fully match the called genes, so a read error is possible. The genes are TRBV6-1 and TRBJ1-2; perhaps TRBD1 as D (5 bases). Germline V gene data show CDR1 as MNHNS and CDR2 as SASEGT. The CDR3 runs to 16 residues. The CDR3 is CASTELARGGVYGYTF. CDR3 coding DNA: TGTGCCAGCACTGAACTTGCCCGGGGGGGGGTCTATGGCTACACCTTC.

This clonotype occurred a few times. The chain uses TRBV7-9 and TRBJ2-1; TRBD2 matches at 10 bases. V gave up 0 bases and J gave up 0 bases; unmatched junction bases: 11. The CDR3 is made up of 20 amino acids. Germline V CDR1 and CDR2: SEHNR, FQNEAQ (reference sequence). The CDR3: CASSLASGPLAGVSYNEQFF. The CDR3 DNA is TGTGCCAGCAGCTTAGCCTCTGGTCCCCTAGCGGGGGTCTCCTACAATGAGCAGTTCTTC.

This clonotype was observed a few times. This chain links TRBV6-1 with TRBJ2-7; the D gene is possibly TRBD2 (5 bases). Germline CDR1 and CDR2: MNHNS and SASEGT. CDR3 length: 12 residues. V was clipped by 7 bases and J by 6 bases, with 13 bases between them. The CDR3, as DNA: TGTGCCAGCACCCCCGGGGTGCGCGAGCAGTACTTC. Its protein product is CASTPGVREQYF.